These T cell receptor beta chains were read from a single sample in a study of blood T cell dynamics during melanoma immunotherapy. The assay was immunoSEQ multiplex PCR, and TCRdb's table has in-frame clones only and misses some. The sample carries about 17,000 clones, nearly 90% recorded once. This specimen was blood, taken from a patient treated with checkpoint blockade. These TCRs come from a human donor with melanoma. The CDR3 runs from the conserved cysteine through the conserved F or W. A D gene is named only where the DNA matches it firmly. Clone size, where shown, is once, few, many, or a class for clones that have expanded.

d_call,j_call,v_call,clone_size,cdr3_aa,cdr3_nt
TRBD1,TRBJ1-5,TRBV6-5,NA,CASSSGQVIYNQPQHF,TGTGCCAGCAGTTCCGGACAGGTCATTTACAATCAGCCCCAGCATTTT
NA,TRBJ1-2,TRBV5-1,once,CASSSQNYGYTF,TGCGCCAGCAGCTCTCAAAACTATGGCTACACCTTC
NA,TRBJ2-6,TRBV29-1,few,CSGILGPQDSGANVLTF,TGCAGCGGTATTCTGGGCCCGCAAGACTCTGGGGCCAACGTCCTGACTTTC
NA,TRBJ2-7,TRBV7-2,NA,CASSSPGTQAYEQYF,TGTGCCAGCAGCTCTCCCGGGACACAAGCCTACGAGCAGTACTTC
NA,TRBJ1-2,TRBV28,NA,CASARPVDVGGYTF,TGTGCCAGCGCTAGGCCGGTGGACGTAGGTGGCTACACCTTC
NA,TRBJ1-4,TRBV7-2,NA,CASSLGGLVGEKLFF,TGTGCCAGCAGCTTAGGGGGACTAGTAGGAGAAAAACTGTTTTTT
NA,TRBJ1-4,TRBV6-5,NA,CASSLSDATNEKLFF,TGTGCCAGCAGTCTTTCAGATGCAACTAATGAAAAACTGTTTTTT
TRBD2,TRBJ2-1,TRBV2,NA,CASSVAGGNEQFF,TGTGCCAGCAGTGTGGCGGGAGGTAACGAGCAGTTCTTC
TRBD1,TRBJ1-4,TRBV5-1,NA,CASSPRYRGRDEKLFF,TGCGCCAGCAGCCCGCGATATAGGGGGCGAGATGAAAAACTGTTTTTT
TRBD1,TRBJ2-7,TRBV5-6,NA,CASSFGTGGDYEQYF,TGTGCCAGCAGCTTCGGGACAGGGGGAGACTACGAGCAGTACTTC
TRBD2,TRBJ2-5,TRBV28,NA,CASSLWSAGGTETQYF,TGTGCCAGCAGTTTATGGAGCGCGGGAGGTACAGAGACCCAGTACTTC
TRBD1,TRBJ2-7,TRBV7-2,NA,CASSSQTGLYF,TGTGCCAGCAGCTCCCAGACAGGGTTGTACTTC
TRBD2,TRBJ2-3,TRBV28,NA,CASSLPGLARSTDTQYF,TGTGCCAGCAGTTTACCAGGACTAGCGAGAAGCACAGATACGCAGTATTTT
NA,TRBJ1-5,TRBV28,few,CASSLESGVGNQPQHF,TGTGCCAGCAGTTTAGAGTCGGGGGTAGGCAATCAGCCCCAGCATTTT
NA,TRBJ2-3,TRBV9,NA,CASSVGGSGRTDTQYF,TGTGCCAGCAGCGTAGGAGGGAGCGGGCGCACAGATACGCAGTATTTT
TRBD1,TRBJ1-2,TRBV19,NA,CASSTPTGRGYTF,TGTGCCAGTAGTACCCCGACAGGGCGAGGCTACACCTTC
TRBD1,TRBJ2-3,TRBV19,NA,CASSQRTGGTDTQYF,TGTGCCAGTAGCCAGAGAACAGGGGGCACAGATACGCAGTATTTT
TRBD2,TRBJ2-7,TRBV6-6,NA,CASSYPSGRGPDEQYF,TGTGCCAGCAGTTACCCTAGCGGGAGGGGTCCCGACGAGCAGTACTTC
TRBD2,TRBJ2-7,TRBV7-2,NA,CASSLEAGGYYEQYF,TGTGCCAGCAGCTTAGAAGCGGGAGGGTACTACGAGCAGTACTTC
NA,TRBJ2-1,TRBV28,NA,CASSSPPKRPLDEQFF,TGTGCCAGCAGCTCCCCCCCGAAGCGGCCGTTGGATGAGCAGTTCTTC
NA,TRBJ1-1,TRBV28,NA,CASSSQFLGWGDTEAFF,TGTGCCAGCAGCAGCCAATTCCTTGGGTGGGGGGACACTGAAGCTTTCTTT
NA,TRBJ1-5,TRBV28,once,CATQWEVGQPQHF,TGTGCCACCCAGTGGGAGGTCGGACAGCCCCAGCATTTT
NA,TRBJ1-5,TRBV7-2,NA,CASSLDGWSNQPQHF,TGTGCCAGCAGCTTAGACGGATGGAGCAATCAGCCCCAGCATTTT
NA,TRBJ1-4,TRBV5-6,NA,CASSLMAAANEKLFF,TGTGCCAGCAGCTTGATGGCAGCTGCTAATGAAAAACTGTTTTTT
TRBD1,TRBJ2-1,TRBV9,NA,CASSFPETGDNEQFF,TGTGCCAGCAGCTTCCCCGAGACAGGGGACAATGAGCAGTTCTTC